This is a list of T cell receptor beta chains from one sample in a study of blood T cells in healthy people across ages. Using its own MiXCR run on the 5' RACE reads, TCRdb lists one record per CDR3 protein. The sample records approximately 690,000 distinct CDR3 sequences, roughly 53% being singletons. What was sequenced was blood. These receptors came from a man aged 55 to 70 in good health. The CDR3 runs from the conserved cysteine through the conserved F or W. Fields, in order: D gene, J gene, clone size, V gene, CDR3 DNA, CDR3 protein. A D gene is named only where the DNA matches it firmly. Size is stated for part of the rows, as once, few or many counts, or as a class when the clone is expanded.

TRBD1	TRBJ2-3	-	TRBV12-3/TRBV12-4	TGTGCCAGCAGTAAACAGGGGTTATGGACAGATACACAGTATTTT	CASSKQGLWTDTQYF
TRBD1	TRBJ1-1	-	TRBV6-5	TGTGCCAGCATAAGTGAGACAGGGATGAACACTGAAGCTTTCTTT	CASISETGMNTEAFF
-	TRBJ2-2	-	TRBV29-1	TGCAGCGTTGTGGCGGCTAGCAGGGGGGAGCTGTTTTTT	CSVVAASRGELFF
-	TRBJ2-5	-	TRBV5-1	TGCGCCAGCAGCTTCAATACTAGGGGTCGGGAAGAGACCCAGTACTTC	CASSFNTRGREETQYF
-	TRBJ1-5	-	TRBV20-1	TGCAGTGCTAGCCCCCCGGGTAGGAGCAATCAGCCCCAGCATTTT	CSASPPGRSNQPQHF
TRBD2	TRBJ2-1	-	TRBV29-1	TGCAGCGTCACACTAGCGGGGTCTTACAATGAGCAGTTCTTC	CSVTLAGSYNEQFF
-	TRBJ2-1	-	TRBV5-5	TGTGCCAGCAGCTTGGTAGGACAGCTCTCCTACAATGAGCAGTTCTTC	CASSLVGQLSYNEQFF
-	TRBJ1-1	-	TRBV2	TGTGTCACTCCAATGAACACTGAAGCTTTCTTT	CVTPMNTEAFF
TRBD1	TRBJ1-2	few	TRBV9	TGTGCCAGCAGCATAAGAGGGGACAGTGCTAACTATGGCTACACCTTC	CASSIRGDSANYGYTF
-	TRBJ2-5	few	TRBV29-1	TGCAGCGCCCCGAGGGTTCAAGGGGCCCGTGAGACCCAGTACTTC	CSAPRVQGARETQYF
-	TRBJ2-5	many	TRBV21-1	TGTGCCAGCAGCATAACGACAGAGACCCAGTACTTC	CASSITTETQYF
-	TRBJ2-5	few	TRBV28	TGTGCCAGCAGTTGGGCCGGGGACTCACCACTACAAGAGACCCAGTACTTC	CASSWAGDSPLQETQYF
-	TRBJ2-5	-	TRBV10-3	TGTGCCATCAGTGAGCCCGGACGTGGGGGGATTGGGACCCAGTACTTC	CAISEPGRGGIGTQYF
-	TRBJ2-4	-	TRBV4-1	TGCGCCAGCAGCCAAGAACGACAGGGACGCGGGGGAGCCAAAAACATTCAGTACTTC	CASSQERQGRGGAKNIQYF
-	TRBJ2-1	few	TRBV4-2	TGTGCCAGCAGCCAAGAGGCAGGGCCCTACAATGAGCAGTTCTTC	CASSQEAGPYNEQFF
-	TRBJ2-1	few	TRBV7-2	TGTGCCAGCAGCTTAGCGGCGATAGCGAGATTTAGCTCCTACAATGAGCAGTTCTTC	CASSLAAIARFSSYNEQFF
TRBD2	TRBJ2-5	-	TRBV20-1	TGCAGTGTTGAAGCATACAGCGGGGGAAAACCGTACCAAGAGACCCAGTACTTC	CSVEAYSGGKPYQETQYF
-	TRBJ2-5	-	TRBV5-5	TGTGCCAGCAGCTATGTCGGGGGATCCCAAGAGACCCAGTACTTC	CASSYVGGSQETQYF
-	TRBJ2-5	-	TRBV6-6	TGTGCCAGCAGCCATTCTACAGGGGGAGGGCAAGAGACCCAGTACTTC	CASSHSTGGGQETQYF
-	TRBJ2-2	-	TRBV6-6	TGTGCCAGCAGTTACCCGGGGGTAGACACCGGGGAGCTGTTTTTT	CASSYPGVDTGELFF
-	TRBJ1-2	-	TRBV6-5	TGTGCCAGCAGGCAGTTAGCATCAGACTATGGCTACACCTTC	CASRQLASDYGYTF
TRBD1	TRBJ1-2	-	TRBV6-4	TGTGCCAGCAGTCCCGACAGGGACAACTATGGCTACACCTTC	CASSPDRDNYGYTF
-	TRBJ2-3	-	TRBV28	TGTGCCAGCAGTTTGGATTATACGCAGTATTTT	CASSLDYTQYF
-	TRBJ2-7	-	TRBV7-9	TGTGCCAGCAGCTACTCTCATGCCGAGCAGTACTTC	CASSYSHAEQYF
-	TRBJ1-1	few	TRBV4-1	TGCGCCAGCAGCCAAGGCCACAGCTTGAACACTGAAGCTTTCTTT	CASSQGHSLNTEAFF
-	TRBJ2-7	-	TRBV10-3	TGTGCCATCAGTGTAGGGGCCGGCTACGAGCAGTACTTC	CAISVGAGYEQYF
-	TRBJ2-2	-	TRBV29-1	TGCAGCGTTTGCCCGCGGGCCGGGGAGCTGTTTTTT	CSVCPRAGELFF
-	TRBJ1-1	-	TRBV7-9	TGTGCCAGCAGCTTAGGTCGGACAGCCCTGGGGCTAGGCACTGAAGCTTTCTTT	CASSLGRTALGLGTEAFF
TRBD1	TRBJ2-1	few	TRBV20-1	TGCAGTGCTAGGACAGGGGGGAGCTCCTACAATGAGCAGTTCTTC	CSARTGGSSYNEQFF
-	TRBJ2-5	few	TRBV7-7	TGTGCCAGCAGCGTGGGACTTCGAGAGACCCAGTACTTC	CASSVGLRETQYF
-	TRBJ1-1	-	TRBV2	TGTGCCAGCAATCTAAACAATCAGGGAAACACTGAAGCTTTCTTT	CASNLNNQGNTEAFF
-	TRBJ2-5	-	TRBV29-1	TGCAGCGTTGAAGGGCAGGGAAAGGGGGAGACCCAGTACTTC	CSVEGQGKGETQYF
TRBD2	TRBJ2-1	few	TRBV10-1	TGCGCCAGCAGTACCGGGACTAGCGGCAACAATGAGCAGTTCTTC	CASSTGTSGNNEQFF
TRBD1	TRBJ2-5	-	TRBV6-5	TGTGCCAGCAGTTCCAACCTAGGCAGGGGGATCAACCAAGAGACCCAGTACTTC	CASSSNLGRGINQETQYF